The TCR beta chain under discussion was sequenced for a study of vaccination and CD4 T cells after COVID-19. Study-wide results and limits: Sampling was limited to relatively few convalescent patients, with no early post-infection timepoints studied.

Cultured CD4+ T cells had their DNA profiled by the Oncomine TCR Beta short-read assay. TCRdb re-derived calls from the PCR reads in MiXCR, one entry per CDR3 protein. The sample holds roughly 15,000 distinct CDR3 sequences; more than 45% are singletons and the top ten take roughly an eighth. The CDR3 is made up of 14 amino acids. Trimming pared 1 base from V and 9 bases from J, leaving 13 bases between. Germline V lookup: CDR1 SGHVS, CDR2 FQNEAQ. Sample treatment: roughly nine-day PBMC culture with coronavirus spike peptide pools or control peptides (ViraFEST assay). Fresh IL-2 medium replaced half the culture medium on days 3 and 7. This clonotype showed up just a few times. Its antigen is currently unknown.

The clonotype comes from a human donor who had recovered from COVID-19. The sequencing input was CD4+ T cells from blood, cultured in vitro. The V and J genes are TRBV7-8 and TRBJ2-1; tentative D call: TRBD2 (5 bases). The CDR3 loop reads CASSLEGSRSEQFF. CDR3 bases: TGTGCCAGCAGCTTAGAAGGGAGTCGGTCTGAGCAGTTCTTC.